This record looks at one T cell receptor beta chain sequence and its context. Its cognate antigen is unknown. The data were obtained in a study of OX40 agonist ivuxolimab in advanced cancers. Study in general: Patients assigned to dose escalation were diagnosed with hepatocellular carcinoma, melanoma, renal cell or head and neck cancer. Study-wide findings and caveats: The study found that CD8+ T cells averaged more expanded clones than CD4+. Normalized T-cell clonal expansion was also low in a subset of nonresponders. The study observed clonal expansion of CD4+ and CD8+ blood T cells by week 6 at 0.1 to 3.0 mg/kg.

CDR1 and CDR2 (germline): MGHDK, SYGVNS. The CDR3 extends over 11 amino acids. The ends were cut back, 2 bases at V and 15 bases at J, with 11 bases in the middle. Here immunoSEQ multiplex PCR was the method, and the copy in TCRdb shows in-frame clones only, minus some. The table includes around 76,000 clones, under 80% detected once. V and J are TRBV25-1 and TRBJ2-1; D might be TRBD2 (5 bases). The source material was CD4+ or CD8+ T cells sorted from blood, sampled in a trial of the OX40 agonist ivuxolimab. The receptor was isolated from an adult with an advanced solid tumor such as melanoma, head and neck, liver or kidney cancer. Here the CDR3 DNA reads TGTGCCAGCAGTGAAACGAGGGTGCGGTTCTTC. This translates into CASSETRVRFF.